What follows is one T cell receptor (beta chain) and its context. Its antigen target is currently unknown. Nothing much larger sits one base from this clone, and base qualities are not available. The sample's time point label, decoded: baseline before first vaccination. Read against the paper, the sample's treatment or condition label means: meningococcal conjugate vaccine given as trial control. Samples from vaccinated people were obtained from the UK trials COV001 and COV002, which included a single-blind randomized controlled phase 2/3 trial of AZD1222 (ChAdOx1 nCoV-19) in healthy adults. For TCRbeta chain sequencing, PBMC samples were collected from trial participants at day 0 and at day 28 after the second dose. The sample belongs to a study of T cell responses to AZD1222 COVID-19 vaccine (dated by TCRdb to about 2021). In the study overall: A total of about 230 trial participants underwent TCR sequencing, of whom 207 received two doses of AZD1222 and about 25 received two doses of the MenACWY control vaccine. Enrollment into the trials was organized by age into subgroups of 18-55, 56-69 and 70-plus years, and those subgroups contained approximately 160, 26 and 62 TCR-sequenced participants, respectively. The full study reports these points: A significant rise in spike-specific TCR breadth and depth was observed after two AZD1222 doses relative to day 0 and relative to MenACWY recipients. Because no day 14 peak-response samples were available, the repertoires could be characterized only after the peak T cell response. Participants were mostly white British and included more females than males, and it was suggested by the authors that clonal diversity may have been underestimated. Only a handful of AZD1222 recipients were SARS-CoV-2 seropositive at baseline, limiting conclusions about previously exposed vaccinees. In the small 56-69-year group, the increase in depth fell short of significance, most likely because of low power. The whole spike protein was spanned by vaccine-associated CD4 TCRs, and dominant responses were seen in regions 160-218 and 743-854. Nearly half of unique spike-specific TCRs reportedly recognized epitopes outside regions mutated in the B.1.351 and B.1.1.7 variants.

V sheds 2 bases and J sheds 9 bases, leaving 5 bases between their ends. From the germline V gene (reference sequence), CDR1 is MNHEY and CDR2 is SMNVEV. Including the terminal cysteine and phenylalanine, the CDR3 comprises 11 residues. Only CDR3 DNA is held: 33 bases, read in frame from base 1. The CDR3 regions of human TCRbeta chains were subjected to immunosequencing. The authors' pipeline ran thus. TCRs in the repertoires were compared against a reference library of SARS-CoV-2-specific TCRs that had been generated with the MIRA antigen-specificity platform. Breadth meant the fraction of unique TCRs that were SARS-CoV-2-associated, whereas depth meant the fraction of total T cells that were SARS-CoV-2-associated. Each spike-specific TCR was assigned to its reactive spike region and to a CD4 or CD8 class using the MIRA data. Log10-transformed breadth and depth values were compared by one-way ANOVA with Sidak's multiple comparisons tests. As stored in TCRdb, this immuneACCESS dataset retains in-frame rearrangements with V and J assigned. A fraction of the clones does not appear; measured against another copy, unresolved V genes explain less than half of the discrepancy, and the remainder lacks a known reason. V and J calls plus clone size are reproduced from that table; the DNA served to infer D and trimming. This sample has some 87,000 clones in its table, and about 90% of those were observed once. The ten top clones hold less than 5.5% of the sample.

The sequencing here drew on peripheral blood, taken on day 0 of MenACWY control vaccination. This receptor was taken from an adult in good health. The rearranged chain carries TRBV27 and TRBJ2-4, with no confident D gene call. At the DNA level, the sequence is TGTGCCAGCAGTTTAGCAGGCATTCAGTACTTC. Its translation reads: CASSLAGIQYF.